These 25 T cell receptor beta chains came from one sample sequenced in a study of cytomegalovirus exposure and HLA in healthy donors. PCR used 60 Vbeta primers and 13 Jbeta primers. The protocol was immunoSEQ multiplex PCR, while the TCRdb copy is restricted to in-frame clones and leaves out a portion. The sample records about 200,000 clones, approximately 80% being singletons. Input material: PBMCs. These receptors were obtained from a girl between 10 and 17 years old in good health and CMV-seronegative.

This rearrangement joins TRBV11-2 to TRBJ1-1; no clear D. V gave up 1 base and J gave up 2 bases, with 11 bases separating them. This CDR3 has 15 residues. Germline values: CDR1 SGHAT, CDR2 FQNNGV. The DNA for the CDR3 is TGTGCCAGCAGCTTAGTACAGACCGTCAACACTGAAGCTTTCTTT. Amino acids: CASSLVQTVNTEAFF.

The chain uses TRBV7-6 and TRBJ1-1; a possible D gene is TRBD1 (5 bases). V gave up 1 base and J gave up 4 bases, with 19 bases separating them. The germline gives CDR1 SGHVS, CDR2 FNYEAQ. The CDR3 covers 17 residues. The CDR3 nucleotides read TGTGCCAGCAGCTTAGATGGGGTTTACGGGGGGACCACTGAAGCTTTCTTT. This sequence encodes CASSLDGVYGGTTEAFF.

The chain links TRBV28 to TRBJ1-5; D ambiguous. CDR3 size: 12 residues. Deletions cut 4 bases from V and 5 bases from J, with 6 bases between. Germline V gene lookup returns CDR1 MDHEN and CDR2 SYDVKM. DNA for the CDR3: TGTGCCAGCAGTTCCCGGGATCAGCCCCAGCATTTT. This translates into CASSSRDQPQHF.

This chain connects TRBV14 to TRBJ1-1, with D possibly matching TRBD1 (6 bases). The CDR3 has 17 amino acids. Germline-derived CDR1 and CDR2 are SGHDN and FVKESK. The V and J ends lost 1 base and 0 bases respectively, with 15 bases between them. The CDR3 region is CASSQGMGAVMNTEAFF. The CDR3 DNA sequence: TGTGCCAGCAGCCAAGGTATGGGGGCGGTGATGAACACTGAAGCTTTCTTT. Full variable domain (remainder filled in from reference TRBV14 and TRBJ1-1): EAGVTQFPSHSVIEKGQTVTLRCDPISGHDNLYWYRRVMGKEIKFLLHFVKESKQDESGMPNNRFLAERTGGTYSTLKVQPAELEDSGVYFCASSQGMGAVMNTEAFFGQGTRLTVV.

V and J are TRBV9 and TRBJ1-3; 9 nucleotides agree with TRBD1. Germline V gene sequence: CDR1 SGDLS, CDR2 YYNGEE. The ends lost 4 bases at V and 11 bases at J; junction bases unmatched: 10. This CDR3 is built from 14 residues. For the CDR3, the DNA is TGTGCCAGCAGCCCCAACCGGGGACAGGGTTCCATATATTTT. This gives the protein CASSPNRGQGSIYF. Together with reference TRBV9 and TRBJ1-3, the CDR3 gives the full variable domain: DSGVTQTPKHLITATGQRVTLRCSPRSGDLSVYWYQQSLDQGLQFLIQYYNGEERAKGNILERFSAQQFPDLHSELNLSSLELGDSALYFCASSPNRGQGSIYFGEGSWLTVV.

V usage is TRBV11-2 and J usage is TRBJ2-7; 7 bases agree with TRBD2. Germline CDR1 reads SGHAT; CDR2 reads FQNNGV. The CDR3 length is 15 residues. V shed 5 bases and J 3 bases; nucleotides not matched to a gene: 10. As DNA, the CDR3 is TGTGCCAGCAGCCCCCCGGGAGCTAGCGGCTACGAGCAGTACTTC. Its translation: CASSPPGASGYEQYF.

The chain joins TRBV11-2 to TRBJ2-7; 9 bases are a match to TRBD2. The CDR3 length is 17 residues. Per the germline V gene, CDR1 is SGHAT and CDR2 is FQNNGV. Trimming took 5 bases from V and 2 from J; bases not matched to a gene: 13. This CDR3 is CASSPTRGSGRTYEQYF. Here the CDR3 DNA reads TGTGCCAGCAGCCCTACCCGTGGGAGCGGGAGGACCTACGAGCAGTACTTC.

The chain combines TRBV7-2 with TRBJ1-2; 9 nucleotides agree with TRBD1. Germline CDR1 reads SGHTA; CDR2 reads FQGNSA. This CDR3 is 14 amino acids long. The trim removed 5 bases at V and 8 bases at J, leaving 9 bases unmatched. The CDR3 bases are TGTGCCAGCAGCCCGAGGACAGGGGTCTTCGGCTACACCTTC. This encodes CASSPRTGVFGYTF. Full variable domain (remainder filled in from reference TRBV7-2 and TRBJ1-2): GAGVSQSPSNKVTEKGKDVELRCDPISGHTALYWYRQSLGQGLEFLIYFQGNSAPDKSGLPSDRFSAERTGGSVSTLTIQRTQQEDSAVYLCASSPRTGVFGYTFGSGTRLTVV.

This sequence joins TRBV10-1 and TRBJ1-1; no reliable D call. The CDR3 totals 15 residues. Germline-derived CDR1 and CDR2 are WNHNN and SYGVQD (reference sequence). The V gene lost 5 bases and the J gene lost 2 bases, with 15 bases spanning the gap. The DNA of the CDR3 is TGCGCCAGCAGTCCCGATCAGGTCGCTAACACTGAAGCTTTCTTT. It yields the protein CASSPDQVANTEAFF.

The chain has TRBV30 and TRBJ2-7; D is perhaps TRBD1 (7 bases). This CDR3 is 14 amino acids long. V dropped 5 bases and J dropped 7 bases, with 21 bases sitting between them. CDR1 and CDR2 from the germline V gene are GTSNPN and SVGIG (reference sequence). CDR3 in DNA: TGTGCCTGGCAGATGGCAGGAGGGGGCGTGGAGCAGTACTTC. This sequence encodes CAWQMAGGGVEQYF.

V usage is TRBV9 and J usage is TRBJ2-1, with D unclear. Per the germline V gene, CDR1 is SGDLS and CDR2 is YYNGEE. Between the trimmed V and J ends, which lost 2 bases and 0 bases, there was a span of 9 bases. This CDR3 comprises 15 residues. The CDR3 sequence is CASSVSSASYNEQFF. CDR3 DNA: TGTGCCAGCAGCGTGTCCAGCGCCTCCTACAATGAGCAGTTCTTC.

The CDR3, as DNA: TGTGCCAGCAGTGACAGGACAGGGGGAGGCTACACCTTC. Translated, it gives CASSDRTGGGYTF. The chain is built from TRBV6-4 and TRBJ1-2; 10 positions match TRBD1. CDR1 MRHNA and CDR2 SNTAGT come from the germline V gene. This CDR3 is 13 amino acids long. The V segment lost 2 bases and the J segment 8 bases; nucleotides outside the gene matches: 2.

V is TRBV28 and J is TRBJ1-1, with 7 positions matching TRBD1. V trimming: 3 bases; J trimming: 4 bases; junction bases outside the gene matches: 5. Germline V lookup: CDR1 MDHEN, CDR2 SYDVKM. The CDR3 is 14 amino acids. Here the CDR3 DNA reads TGTGCCAGCAGTTTTAATAGGGGGCGCACTGAAGCTTTCTTT. It specifies CASSFNRGRTEAFF.

V gene TRBV15 combines with J gene TRBJ2-1; 8 bases match TRBD1. Germline loops: CDR1 LNHNV, CDR2 YYDKDF (reference sequence). This CDR3 region has 19 residues. V lost 1 base to trimming and J lost 0 bases; unmatched junction nucleotides: 11. CDR3 in DNA: TGTGCCACCAGCAGAGCAGGGGGCGGCCGAGAAAGCTCCTACAATGAGCAGTTCTTC. Its protein is CATSRAGGGRESSYNEQFF.

The chain links TRBV11-1 to TRBJ2-1; D not resolved. Trimming removed 3 bases from V and 6 bases from J, with 9 bases in between. Germline CDR1 SGHAT, CDR2 FQDESV (reference sequence). The CDR3 extends over 13 amino acids. The CDR3 nucleotides read TGTGCCAGCAGCTTTGAGCGCAGCAATGAGCAGTTCTTC. It is translated as CASSFERSNEQFF.

This clone has only one observation. V is TRBV4-1 and J is TRBJ2-1; D might be TRBD1 (6 bases). The CDR3 runs 18 residues. Germline-derived CDR1 and CDR2 are MGHRA and YSYEKL. Trimming left V 1 base short and J 2 bases short, with 18 bases between. The CDR3 region is CASSQGVTGPITYNEQFF. For the CDR3, the DNA is TGCGCCAGCAGCCAAGGGGTAACAGGGCCTATTACCTACAATGAGCAGTTCTTC.

The chain is built from TRBV7-8 and TRBJ1-1; 8 positions match TRBD1. In germline, CDR1 is SGHVS, CDR2 FQNEAQ. This CDR3 comprises 13 residues. V lost 7 bases and J lost 10; bases outside the gene matches: 11. The CDR3 sequence is CASNLGQGQGAFF. In nucleotides, the CDR3 is TGTGCCAGCAACCTAGGACAGGGCCAGGGAGCTTTCTTT.

This chain connects TRBV29-1 to TRBJ1-1, with 10 bases aligning to TRBD1. Losses at the gene ends were 7 bases for V and 3 bases for J; bases not matched to a gene: 2. The germline V gene encodes CDR1 SQVTM and CDR2 ANQGSEA. This CDR3 is built from 12 residues. The CDR3 coding sequence is TGCAGCGCCGGACAGGGGGACACTGAAGCTTTCTTT. Its translation is CSAGQGDTEAFF.

Written as DNA, the CDR3 is TGTGCCAGTAGTAGGGTTTTCGGGGCTGAAGCTTTCTTT. It codes for CASSRVFGAEAFF. The chain couples TRBV19 to TRBJ1-1; D remains ambiguous. The V end lost 4 bases, the J end lost 6 bases, and 12 bases lay between the germline ends. This CDR3 contains 13 residues. Per germline, CDR1 LNHDA and CDR2 SQIVND (reference sequence).

The table lists this clone with a few counts. The chain couples TRBV6-6 to TRBJ1-1; D unresolved. The CDR3 loop spans 15 amino acids. Germline CDR1 and CDR2: MNHNY and SVGAGI (reference sequence). Trimming stripped 6 bases from V and 4 bases from J, with 18 bases between. The CDR3 loop is CASSTPHGRGTEAFF. The CDR3 region has the DNA TGTGCCAGCAGCACACCCCACGGGCGGGGCACTGAAGCTTTCTTT.

The rearrangement uses TRBV18 and TRBJ2-1; TRBD2 matches at 8 bases. CDR3 size: 15 residues. Germline-derived CDR1 and CDR2 are KGHSH and LQKENI. J lost 6 bases, V lost 2 bases, and 6 bases had no gene match. This chain's CDR3 is CASSPGTSNFNEQFF. The CDR3 DNA sequence: TGTGCCAGCTCACCAGGGACTAGTAATTTCAATGAGCAGTTCTTC.

This clone occurred once. The chain joins TRBV5-4 to TRBJ2-5; TRBD1 might be the D (6 bases). Germline values: CDR1 SGHNT, CDR2 YYREEE (reference sequence). Trimming stripped 0 bases from V and 2 bases from J, with 11 bases between. This CDR3 contains 15 residues. CDR3: CASSLEGTRQETQYF. In DNA, the CDR3 is TGTGCCAGCAGCTTGGAGGGGACAAGACAAGAGACCCAGTACTTC.

This clone appeared a single time. The J gene is TRBJ2-5, the V gene TRBV29-1, with D possibly matching TRBD2 (6 bases). The DNA end favors TRBJ2-7, so the J call may be wrong. The CDR3 loop spans 15 amino acids. Germline CDR1 and CDR2: SQVTM and ANQGSEA. The chain's CDR3 is CSVGASLRGPYEQYF. The CDR3 nucleotides are TGCAGCGTTGGGGCATCCTTGCGGGGACCTTACGAGCAGTACTTC.

The chain employs TRBV10-3 and TRBJ1-1; D might be TRBD1 (6 bases). Germline V gene lookup returns CDR1 ENHRY and CDR2 SYGVKD. Deletions cut 6 bases from V and 5 bases from J, with 13 bases between. The CDR3 covers 13 residues. The CDR3 sequence is CAIRPTGSTEAFF. For the CDR3, the DNA is TGTGCCATCAGACCGACAGGTTCTACTGAAGCTTTCTTT.

The chain is built from TRBV5-8 and TRBJ1-6; D gene ambiguous. The V end was cut by 2 bases, the J end by 7 bases, with 16 bases between. Germline V gene data show CDR1 as SGHTS and CDR2 as YDEGEE. The CDR3 is made up of 16 amino acids. CDR3 bases: TGTGCCAGCAGCTTAGCGGGCACATCCGGGAATTCACCCCTCCACTTT. Protein sequence: CASSLAGTSGNSPLHF.